This T cell receptor beta chain was identified during a study of shared clonotypes between healthy human individuals. Study-level points and caveats: Relative to their counterparts shared across all four donors, non-shared clonotypes exhibited diminished generation probabilities. Several donors showed sharing of approximately 5% of naive CD4 clonotypes.

About this clone: As yet, its antigen is unknown. The CDR3 does not close with the conserved phenylalanine or tryptophan, likely indicating a read error. The DNA is left out, because the CDR3 cannot be placed on it with certainty; the CDR3 is given as TCRdb lists it.

Roughly 210 ng DNA, about 33,000 T cell genomes, went into each sorted-subset replicate PCR. Generated by immunoSEQ multiplex PCR, the TCRdb table keeps only in-frame clones and is missing some. The sample has around 700,000 clones; less than 80% are singletons. The CDR3 adds up to 11 amino acids, both ends counted. Germline CDR1 SEHNR, CDR2 FQNEAQ (reference sequence). The sequencing input was memory CD4+ T cells sorted from blood. This sample's subset: CD45RA-negative fraction. The sequence was collected from a woman aged 25 to 45 in good health. V gene TRBV7-9 combines with J gene TRBJ2-7; the table names TRBD1, a call not compared with the DNA. CDR3 amino acids: CASSKDRTSIY.